The clone carrying this T cell receptor beta chain was counted at least ten times. The antigen is unknown. V was clipped by 5 bases and J by 4 bases, with 6 bases between them. The germline V gene has CDR1 LGHDT and CDR2 YNNKEL (reference sequence). This CDR3 contains 13 residues. Time point reported: persistent/refractory GD, antithyroid drugs over 5 years with positive TRAb. Making the TCR library involved RNA that had been extracted from PBMCs. Approximately 10-milliliter peripheral blood samples went into EDTA tubes. This entry is derived from a study of regulatory T cells in long-lasting Graves disease. Study-level findings and limits: Possibly, too few samples lowered accuracy. More public clonotypes were shared by persistent patients (around 2,500) than by new patients (roughly 930).

Construction of TCR beta libraries relied on iRepertoire HTBI primers and on Arm-PCR targeting CDR3 regions. In the authors' workflow: In the combined samples, some 59 TRBV and approximately 15 TRBJ segments were identified. TCRdb reprocessed the multiplex PCR reads with MiXCR, giving one entry per CDR3 protein. Here the V and J calls rest on TCRdb's processing, not on the authors' analysis. The table has almost 350,000 distinct CDR3 sequences, about 20% seen once; the top ten hold roughly 27%. The material sequenced was peripheral blood mononuclear cells (PBMCs), taken when the disease was refractory, from a patient treated with antithyroid drugs. The receptor was isolated from a female donor with Graves disease. V gene TRBV3-1 combines with J gene TRBJ1-6; D not certain. The CDR3 nucleotides read TGTGCCAGCAGCTTACAGTATAATTCACCCCTCCACTTT. This codes for CASSLQYNSPLHF.